Listed below are T cell receptor beta chains from one sample, sequenced in a study of graft-versus-host responses after intestinal transplantation. Profiling relied on immunoSEQ multiplex PCR, and the TCRdb table lists in-frame clones only, not all of them. Found here are 20,000 to 30,000 clones, over 75% of them singletons; the top ten hold approximately 1%. The sample consisted of PBMCs, taken approximately 450 days after intestinal transplant. These receptors all come from a human patient who received an intestinal transplant, so some T cells may come from the graft donor. Both conserved end residues are part of each CDR3. Fields, in order: J gene, D gene, V gene, clone size, CDR3 length, CDR3 DNA, CDR3 protein. A D gene is named only where the DNA matches it firmly. Not every row has a clone size; where given, it reads once, few, many or a size class.

J gene: TRBJ2-5
D gene: TRBD1
V gene: TRBV6-5
clone size: .
CDR3 length: 16
CDR3 DNA: TGTGCCAGCAGTTACGGACGCAGGGGGCTCCAAGAGACCCAGTACTTC
CDR3 protein: CASSYGRRGLQETQYF

J gene: TRBJ2-7
D gene: .
V gene: TRBV7-3
clone size: .
CDR3 length: 13
CDR3 DNA: TGTGCCAGCAGCCCCGGACGGAACTACGAGCAGTACTTC
CDR3 protein: CASSPGRNYEQYF

J gene: TRBJ2-1
D gene: TRBD2
V gene: TRBV10-3
clone size: .
CDR3 length: 16
CDR3 DNA: TGTGCCATCAATATAGCGGGCGGAGGCTCCTACAATGAGCAGTTCTTC
CDR3 protein: CAINIAGGGSYNEQFF

J gene: TRBJ1-4
D gene: .
V gene: TRBV5-1
clone size: .
CDR3 length: 15
CDR3 DNA: TGCGCCAGCAGCTTAACAGGCCCAACTAATGAAAAACTGTTTTTT
CDR3 protein: CASSLTGPTNEKLFF

J gene: TRBJ2-1
D gene: .
V gene: TRBV7-9
clone size: .
CDR3 length: 15
CDR3 DNA: TGTGCCAGCAGCTTAAGCGCTGGGGGGGCTAATGAGCAGTTCTTC
CDR3 protein: CASSLSAGGANEQFF

J gene: TRBJ2-1
D gene: .
V gene: TRBV5-1
clone size: .
CDR3 length: 16
CDR3 DNA: TGCGCCAGCAGCTTGCCCTTGCCCGGTTCCTACAATGAGCAGTTCTTC
CDR3 protein: CASSLPLPGSYNEQFF

J gene: TRBJ2-7
D gene: .
V gene: TRBV5-1
clone size: few
CDR3 length: 12
CDR3 DNA: TGCGCCAGCAGCGTGGGAGACACCGAGCAGTACTTC
CDR3 protein: CASSVGDTEQYF

J gene: TRBJ2-3
D gene: TRBD1
V gene: TRBV4-1
clone size: .
CDR3 length: 17
CDR3 DNA: TGCGCCAGCAGCCAATCGGGACAGGGGTTTTCCACAGATACGCAGTATTTT
CDR3 protein: CASSQSGQGFSTDTQYF

J gene: TRBJ1-1
D gene: TRBD1
V gene: TRBV6-5
clone size: .
CDR3 length: 15
CDR3 DNA: TGTGCCAGCAGTTACGGGGACAGGGGAAGGACTGAAGCTTTCTTT
CDR3 protein: CASSYGDRGRTEAFF

J gene: TRBJ2-7
D gene: .
V gene: TRBV19
clone size: .
CDR3 length: 12
CDR3 DNA: TGTGCCAGTAGTCCCGGGTACTACGAGCAGTACTTC
CDR3 protein: CASSPGYYEQYF

J gene: TRBJ1-1
D gene: .
V gene: TRBV10-3
clone size: .
CDR3 length: 12
CDR3 DNA: TGTGCCATCAGTGAGACGAACACTGAAGCTTTCTTT
CDR3 protein: CAISETNTEAFF

J gene: TRBJ1-1
D gene: TRBD1
V gene: TRBV11-2
clone size: .
CDR3 length: 16
CDR3 DNA: TGTGCCAGCAGCCCACGGGACAGAACATTCAACACTGAAGCTTTCTTT
CDR3 protein: CASSPRDRTFNTEAFF

J gene: TRBJ1-4
D gene: .
V gene: TRBV25-1
clone size: .
CDR3 length: 14
CDR3 DNA: TGTGCCAGCAGTCCGGCAGGGAAGGATGAAAAACTGTTTTTT
CDR3 protein: CASSPAGKDEKLFF

J gene: TRBJ1-1
D gene: TRBD1
V gene: TRBV6-7
clone size: .
CDR3 length: 18
CDR3 DNA: TGTGCCAGCATACGAGTTCTTGGGACAGGGGGGCTTGACACTGAAGCTTTCTTT
CDR3 protein: CASIRVLGTGGLDTEAFF

J gene: TRBJ2-5
D gene: .
V gene: TRBV5-1
clone size: .
CDR3 length: 14
CDR3 DNA: TGCGCCAGCAGCTTGATAACAGGACAAGAGACCCAGTACTTC
CDR3 protein: CASSLITGQETQYF

J gene: TRBJ2-1
D gene: TRBD2
V gene: TRBV7-7
clone size: .
CDR3 length: 15
CDR3 DNA: TGTGCTAGCAGCTTACAACTAGCGAGTTACAATGAGCAGTTCTTC
CDR3 protein: CASSLQLASYNEQFF

J gene: TRBJ1-1
D gene: .
V gene: TRBV7-8
clone size: .
CDR3 length: 18
CDR3 DNA: TGTGCCAGCAGCTATGAACGGGCCCCGGGGGGCTGGAACACTGAAGCTTTCTTT
CDR3 protein: CASSYERAPGGWNTEAFF

J gene: TRBJ1-1
D gene: .
V gene: TRBV10-3
clone size: .
CDR3 length: 12
CDR3 DNA: TGTGCCATCAGGGGGGGGAACACTGAAGCTTTCTTT
CDR3 protein: CAIRGGNTEAFF

J gene: TRBJ2-7
D gene: TRBD1
V gene: TRBV11-2
clone size: .
CDR3 length: 13
CDR3 DNA: TGTGCCAGCAGCTATGGGACAGGGGTAGGGCAGTACTTC
CDR3 protein: CASSYGTGVGQYF

J gene: TRBJ2-7
D gene: .
V gene: TRBV7-9
clone size: .
CDR3 length: 15
CDR3 DNA: TGTGCCAGCAGCCCTAAAGGGAGCAGGTCCTACGAGCAGTACTTC
CDR3 protein: CASSPKGSRSYEQYF

J gene: TRBJ2-7
D gene: .
V gene: TRBV5-6
clone size: .
CDR3 length: 13
CDR3 DNA: TGTGCCAGCAGCTTGGCCCGGACTTACGAGCAGTACTTC
CDR3 protein: CASSLARTYEQYF

J gene: TRBJ2-1
D gene: TRBD2
V gene: TRBV4-1
clone size: .
CDR3 length: 17
CDR3 DNA: TGCGCCAGCAGCCGCGGAAGGGGGGTAGCGGGAGAACATGAGCAGTTCTTC
CDR3 protein: CASSRGRGVAGEHEQFF

J gene: TRBJ2-1
D gene: TRBD2
V gene: TRBV29-1
clone size: .
CDR3 length: 13
CDR3 DNA: TGCAGCGGCGAGCGGGAGGGCCAGCGGAAGCAGTTCTTC
CDR3 protein: CSGEREGQRKQFF

J gene: TRBJ2-7
D gene: .
V gene: TRBV19
clone size: .
CDR3 length: 14
CDR3 DNA: TGTGCCAGCTCAACAGGGATGATGTCCTACGAGCAGTACTTC
CDR3 protein: CASSTGMMSYEQYF

J gene: TRBJ2-6
D gene: .
V gene: TRBV5-4
clone size: .
CDR3 length: 16
CDR3 DNA: TGTGCCAGCAGCGGATCAGGGAAAGCTGGGGCCAACGTCCTGACTTTC
CDR3 protein: CASSGSGKAGANVLTF

J gene: TRBJ1-3
D gene: .
V gene: TRBV15
clone size: .
CDR3 length: 14
CDR3 DNA: TGTGCCACCAGCTCAACAGACTCTGGAAACACCATATATTTT
CDR3 protein: CATSSTDSGNTIYF

J gene: TRBJ2-7
D gene: .
V gene: TRBV7-6
clone size: .
CDR3 length: 13
CDR3 DNA: TGTGCCAGCAGCCCCGGGACTTCCTACGAGCAGTACTTC
CDR3 protein: CASSPGTSYEQYF

J gene: TRBJ2-5
D gene: .
V gene: TRBV27
clone size: few
CDR3 length: 11
CDR3 DNA: TGTGCCAGCAGTCCCCAAGAGACCCAGTACTTC
CDR3 protein: CASSPQETQYF

J gene: TRBJ2-1
D gene: .
V gene: TRBV6-1
clone size: .
CDR3 length: 14
CDR3 DNA: TGTGCCAGCAGGACCGGCCCGGGGTACAATGAGCAGTTCTTC
CDR3 protein: CASRTGPGYNEQFF

J gene: TRBJ1-3
D gene: .
V gene: TRBV5-1
clone size: .
CDR3 length: 16
CDR3 DNA: TGCGCCAGCAGCGAGTTCGGACAGAGTGCTGGAAACACCATATATTTT
CDR3 protein: CASSEFGQSAGNTIYF

J gene: TRBJ2-3
D gene: TRBD2
V gene: TRBV6-6
clone size: .
CDR3 length: 14
CDR3 DNA: TGTGCCAGCAGTTTGCCAGGGAGGGCAGATACGCAGTATTTT
CDR3 protein: CASSLPGRADTQYF

J gene: TRBJ2-1
D gene: TRBD2
V gene: TRBV7-9
clone size: .
CDR3 length: 17
CDR3 DNA: TGTGCCAGCAGCTTAGCGAAACTAGCGGGTCCTTACAATGAGCAGTTCTTC
CDR3 protein: CASSLAKLAGPYNEQFF

J gene: TRBJ1-3
D gene: .
V gene: TRBV30
clone size: .
CDR3 length: 13
CDR3 DNA: TGTGCCTGGAGCCTCAAAGCCGGGAACACCATATATTTT
CDR3 protein: CAWSLKAGNTIYF

J gene: TRBJ1-2
D gene: .
V gene: TRBV6-6
clone size: once
CDR3 length: 14
CDR3 DNA: TGTGCCAGCAGTTGGGGGGCAGGGATATATGGCTACACCTTC
CDR3 protein: CASSWGAGIYGYTF

J gene: TRBJ2-4
D gene: .
V gene: TRBV2
clone size: few
CDR3 length: 14
CDR3 DNA: TGTGCCAGCAGTCCGACGAGGTCCTTCAACATTCAGTACTTC
CDR3 protein: CASSPTRSFNIQYF

J gene: TRBJ1-1
D gene: .
V gene: TRBV15
clone size: .
CDR3 length: 13
CDR3 DNA: TGTGCCACCAGCAGAGTCGAGAACACTGAAGCTTTCTTT
CDR3 protein: CATSRVENTEAFF

J gene: TRBJ2-7
D gene: TRBD2
V gene: TRBV2
clone size: .
CDR3 length: 16
CDR3 DNA: TGTGCCAGCCGATGGGGACTAGCGGGTAGCTCCTACGAGCAGTACTTC
CDR3 protein: CASRWGLAGSSYEQYF

J gene: TRBJ2-7
D gene: .
V gene: TRBV18
clone size: .
CDR3 length: 13
CDR3 DNA: TGTGCCAGCTCACGGTCGCAGGGTGACGAGCAGTACTTC
CDR3 protein: CASSRSQGDEQYF

J gene: TRBJ2-2
D gene: .
V gene: TRBV29-1
clone size: .
CDR3 length: 11
CDR3 DNA: TGCAGCGTCGACTATAACGGAGAGCTGTTTTTT
CDR3 protein: CSVDYNGELFF

J gene: TRBJ1-1
D gene: .
V gene: TRBV5-3
clone size: .
CDR3 length: 15
CDR3 DNA: TGTGCCAGAAGCTCCCTCCGGGGCGGTGGGGGGGGAGCTTTCTTT
CDR3 protein: CARSSLRGGGGGAFF

J gene: TRBJ1-2
D gene: .
V gene: TRBV11-2
clone size: .
CDR3 length: 14
CDR3 DNA: TGTGCCAGCAGCCCCGGACTGCTGAACTATGGCTACACCTTC
CDR3 protein: CASSPGLLNYGYTF

J gene: TRBJ2-7
D gene: TRBD2
V gene: TRBV7-8
clone size: .
CDR3 length: 15
CDR3 DNA: TGTGCCAGCAGCTCCAGGACTAGCGGGGGCCTCGAGCAGTACTTC
CDR3 protein: CASSSRTSGGLEQYF

J gene: TRBJ1-4
D gene: .
V gene: TRBV6-1
clone size: .
CDR3 length: 16
CDR3 DNA: TGTGCCAGCAGTGAAGGGTATACCGGCATAGGTGAAAAACTGTTTTTT
CDR3 protein: CASSEGYTGIGEKLFF

J gene: TRBJ1-2
D gene: .
V gene: TRBV27
clone size: .
CDR3 length: 13
CDR3 DNA: TGTGCCAGCAGCTTAGACAAGGGCTATGGCTACACCTTC
CDR3 protein: CASSLDKGYGYTF

J gene: TRBJ2-1
D gene: TRBD1
V gene: TRBV9
clone size: once
CDR3 length: 15
CDR3 DNA: TGTGCCAGCAGTTTCGGACAGGGCTCCTACAATGAGCAGTTCTTC
CDR3 protein: CASSFGQGSYNEQFF

J gene: TRBJ2-5
D gene: .
V gene: TRBV7-2
clone size: few
CDR3 length: 14
CDR3 DNA: TGTGCCAGCAGCTTAGTTGGGGTGGGGGAGACCCAGTACTTC
CDR3 protein: CASSLVGVGETQYF

J gene: TRBJ2-4
D gene: .
V gene: TRBV2
clone size: .
CDR3 length: 13
CDR3 DNA: TGTGCCAGCAGTGACCGACCTCGAAACATTCAGTACTTC
CDR3 protein: CASSDRPRNIQYF

J gene: TRBJ2-1
D gene: TRBD2
V gene: TRBV5-1
clone size: few
CDR3 length: 15
CDR3 DNA: TGCGCCAGCAGCTCGGGGACTAGCGGGGCTTGGCAGCAGTTCTTC
CDR3 protein: CASSSGTSGAWQQFF

J gene: TRBJ1-5
D gene: TRBD1
V gene: TRBV6-5
clone size: few
CDR3 length: 14
CDR3 DNA: TGTGCCAGCAGACCGACAGGGGGCCGACAGCCCCAGCATTTT
CDR3 protein: CASRPTGGRQPQHF

J gene: TRBJ2-5
D gene: TRBD2
V gene: TRBV20-1
clone size: .
CDR3 length: 11
CDR3 DNA: TGCAGTGCCCGAGCGGGAATCGCCCAGTACTTC
CDR3 protein: CSARAGIAQYF

J gene: TRBJ2-7
D gene: .
V gene: TRBV5-1
clone size: .
CDR3 length: 15
CDR3 DNA: TGCGCCAGCAGCTGGGGGGCGGGAGTGGACTACGAGCAGTACTTC
CDR3 protein: CASSWGAGVDYEQYF

J gene: TRBJ2-1
D gene: TRBD1
V gene: TRBV30
clone size: .
CDR3 length: 16
CDR3 DNA: TGTGCCTGGACTCCCGGGACAGGGGACCCCTACAATGAGCAGTTCTTC
CDR3 protein: CAWTPGTGDPYNEQFF

J gene: TRBJ2-7
D gene: .
V gene: TRBV7-7
clone size: .
CDR3 length: 15
CDR3 DNA: TGTGCTAGCAGCTTAGGAGCAGGCGCCTCCTACGAGCAGTACTTC
CDR3 protein: CASSLGAGASYEQYF

J gene: TRBJ2-1
D gene: TRBD2
V gene: TRBV14
clone size: .
CDR3 length: 17
CDR3 DNA: TGTGCCAGCAGCCAAGAGGGGAGGGTCTACTCCTACAATGAGCAGTTCTTC
CDR3 protein: CASSQEGRVYSYNEQFF

J gene: TRBJ2-7
D gene: .
V gene: TRBV21-1
clone size: .
CDR3 length: 12
CDR3 DNA: TGTGCCAGCAGCCCCGGACGGATCGAGCAGTACTTC
CDR3 protein: CASSPGRIEQYF

J gene: TRBJ1-1
D gene: .
V gene: TRBV4-2
clone size: .
CDR3 length: 15
CDR3 DNA: TGTGCCAGCAGCCCTATGGTTGATGCGACTCCTGAAGCTTTCTTT
CDR3 protein: CASSPMVDATPEAFF

J gene: TRBJ2-7
D gene: TRBD1
V gene: TRBV19
clone size: .
CDR3 length: 15
CDR3 DNA: TGTGCCAGTAGCCCGGGGACAGGGGGTTACTACGAGCAGTACTTC
CDR3 protein: CASSPGTGGYYEQYF